The 26 T cell receptor beta chains given below trace back to one sample, sequenced in a study of shared clonotypes between healthy human individuals. This table comes from immunoSEQ multiplex PCR, and its TCRdb copy is limited to in-frame clones, with some not included. The table lists roughly 410,000 clones, about 96% of them singletons. The sample consisted of memory CD8+ T cells sorted from blood. Subset defined: CD45RO+ cells pooled with CCR7-negative TemRA cells. All receptors come from a man aged 25-40 years in good health.

The chain uses TRBV5-8 and TRBJ1-1; maybe TRBD1 (5 bases). CDR1 is SGHTS and CDR2 is YDEGEE in the germline V gene. This CDR3 spans 14 amino acids. V was trimmed by 0 bases and J by 4 bases, leaving 10 bases between them. The CDR3 protein is CASSLAVTVTEAFF. The CDR3 region has the DNA TGTGCCAGCAGCTTGGCCGTGACAGTCACTGAAGCTTTCTTT.

The J gene is TRBJ2-1, the V gene TRBV5-6, with D tentatively TRBD1 (7 bases). V gave up 4 bases and J gave up 10 bases, with 27 bases separating them. The CDR3 loop spans 17 amino acids. The germline V gene encodes CDR1 SGHDT and CDR2 YYEEEE. The CDR3 DNA reads as TGTGCCAGCAGCACCTCCGACAGGGAGGAGTGGCGGGGAGAGCAGTTCTTC. Its protein product is CASSTSDREEWRGEQFF.

The chain is built from TRBV5-4 and TRBJ2-7; 7 bases line up with TRBD1. There are 14 residues in the CDR3. Germline-derived CDR1 and CDR2 are SGHNT and YYREEE (reference sequence). Trimming removed 1 base from V and 1 base from J; junction bases left unmatched: 2. The CDR3 sequence: CASSLRDRSYEQYF. The CDR3 DNA reads as TGTGCCAGCAGCTTGCGGGACAGATCCTACGAGCAGTACTTC.

The chain recombines TRBV27 with TRBJ2-2; tentative D call: TRBD2 (5 bases). CDR3 length equals 13 residues. From germline, CDR1 is MNHEY and CDR2 SMNVEV (reference sequence). V lost 4 bases and J lost 11, with 14 bases in between. This CDR3 reads CASSSDRRTELFF. DNA for the CDR3: TGTGCCAGCAGTTCTGACCGAAGGACTGAGCTGTTTTTT.

The chain has TRBV9 and TRBJ2-5; 8 nucleotides line up with TRBD2. Trimming at V came to 3 bases and at J to 1 base, leaving 5 bases not matched to a gene. The CDR3 covers 15 residues. Per germline, CDR1 SGDLS and CDR2 YYNGEE. The CDR3, as DNA: TGTGCCAGCAGCGCTGCACTAGCGGTCCAAGAGACCCAGTACTTC. Its translation is CASSAALAVQETQYF.

This sequence joins TRBV5-1 and TRBJ1-2; 12 bases agree with TRBD1. The germline gives CDR1 SGHRS, CDR2 YFSETQ. Losses at the gene ends were 6 bases for V and 8 bases for J; bases not matched to a gene: 11. The CDR3 extends over 15 amino acids. The CDR3 region is CASKEPGQGAGGYTF. CDR3 nucleotides: TGCGCCAGCAAGGAGCCGGGACAGGGGGCTGGCGGCTACACCTTC.

The chain combines TRBV29-1 with TRBJ2-1, with TRBD2 identical over 11 bases. The V gene end was trimmed by 6 bases and the J gene end by 5 bases; junction bases not matched to a gene: 9. Germline V lookup: CDR1 SQVTM, CDR2 ANQGSEA. This CDR3 comprises 15 residues. The CDR3 sequence is CSVDLSGRGDNEQFF. The DNA of the CDR3 is TGCAGCGTAGACCTTAGCGGGAGGGGGGACAATGAGCAGTTCTTC.

This chain uses TRBV30 with TRBJ2-1; 12 bases fit TRBD2. The V segment lost 3 bases and the J segment 5 bases; nucleotides outside the gene matches: 8. CDR3 length equals 16 residues. Germline values: CDR1 GTSNPN, CDR2 SVGIG (reference sequence). This CDR3 is CAWSPGLAGGDNEQFF. DNA of the CDR3: TGTGCCTGGAGCCCAGGTCTAGCGGGAGGGGACAATGAGCAGTTCTTC.

The V call is TRBV28, the J call TRBJ2-5, with a weak D call TRBD1 (6 bases). Germline V CDR1 and CDR2: MDHEN, SYDVKM. This CDR3 is 13 amino acids long. Trimming took 6 bases from V and 2 from J, leaving 10 bases between them. The CDR3: CASRLQGQETQYF. CDR3 nucleotide sequence: TGTGCCAGCAGGTTACAGGGACAAGAGACCCAGTACTTC.

This chain connects TRBV5-4 to TRBJ2-4; TRBD2 matches 8 bases. V lost 4 bases and J lost 0; bases outside the gene matches: 3. The CDR3 spans 15 residues. The germline V gene encodes CDR1 SGHNT and CDR2 YYREEE (reference sequence). The CDR3 reads CASSAREAAKNIQYF. Written as DNA, the CDR3 is TGTGCCAGCAGCGCGCGGGAGGCAGCCAAAAACATTCAGTACTTC.

The chain is built from TRBV6-1 and TRBJ2-5, with a tentative D call TRBD2 (6 bases). Germline V gives CDR1 MNHNS, CDR2 SASEGT. CDR3 length equals 14 residues. Trimming cost V 6 bases and J 2 bases, with 13 bases left between them. The CDR3 region is CASSDFSGQETQYF. Written as DNA, the CDR3 is TGTGCCAGCAGCGACTTTAGCGGACAAGAGACCCAGTACTTC.

This sequence joins TRBV28 and TRBJ2-5; maybe TRBD2 (6 bases). This CDR3 has 15 amino acids. Germline V gene sequence: CDR1 MDHEN, CDR2 SYDVKM. The V gene lost 6 bases and the J gene lost 5 bases, with 19 bases spanning the gap. This CDR3 reads CASSQTAGTRETQYF. The CDR3 bases are TGTGCCAGCAGCCAAACAGCGGGCACAAGGGAGACCCAGTACTTC.

This rearrangement joins TRBV5-1 to TRBJ2-7; TRBD1 or TRBD2 may be the D gene (6 bases each). The CDR3 is 13 amino acids. Germline CDR1 SGHRS, CDR2 YFSETQ. The V end was cut by 2 bases, the J end by 4 bases, with 10 bases between. The CDR3: CASSFGGWYEQYF. The CDR3 DNA sequence: TGCGCCAGCAGCTTCGGGGGCTGGTACGAGCAGTACTTC.

The gene calls are TRBV12-5 and TRBJ1-3; D call uncertain. This CDR3 has 14 amino acids. The germline CDR1 and CDR2 sequences are LGHNT and FRNRAP. V lost 1 base to trimming and J lost 4 bases, with 8 bases between them. The CDR3 region is CASGLGGEGNTIYF. The CDR3 nucleotides are TGTGCTAGTGGTTTGGGCGGGGAGGGAAACACCATATATTTT. The whole variable domain, remainder taken from reference TRBV12-5 and TRBJ1-3, is DARVTQTPRHKVTEMGQEVTMRCQPILGHNTVFWYRQTMMQGLELLAYFRNRAPLDDSGMPKDRFSAEMPDATLATLKIQPSEPRDSAVYFCASGLGGEGNTIYFGEGSWLTVV.

The genes are TRBV30 and TRBJ2-1; the D is unclear. The CDR3 has 12 amino acids. Germline CDR1 reads GTSNPN; CDR2 reads SVGIG (reference sequence). V lost 5 bases, J lost 9 bases, and 14 bases lay in between. The CDR3 loop is CAWRRLGSEQFF. CDR3 nucleotides: TGTGCCTGGCGAAGACTGGGAAGTGAGCAGTTCTTC.

This sequence joins TRBV29-1 and TRBJ2-2; D is undetermined. Trimming took 7 bases from V and 2 from J, leaving 8 bases between them. CDR1 is SQVTM, CDR2 ANQGSEA, per germline. The CDR3 covers 12 residues. The CDR3 DNA is TGCAGCGCCTGCCCTAACACCGGGGAGCTGTTTTTT. It specifies CSACPNTGELFF.

The CDR3 spells CASSLLAGVGTGELFF. The CDR3 nucleotides read TGTGCCAGCAGCTTGCTAGCGGGAGTCGGGACCGGGGAGCTGTTTTTT. V gene TRBV5-4 combines with J gene TRBJ2-2, with 10 nucleotides matching TRBD2. This CDR3 contains 16 residues. Looked up from germline, CDR1 is SGHNT and CDR2 is YYREEE (reference sequence). Trimming removed 1 base from V and 5 bases from J; junction bases left unmatched: 5.

The rearrangement links TRBV6-6 to TRBJ1-1; 7 positions agree with TRBD1. With 4 bases clipped from V and 0 bases from J, the junction kept 2 bases outside the gene matches. The CDR3 loop spans 14 amino acids. Germline V gives CDR1 MNHNY, CDR2 SVGAGI (reference sequence). The CDR3 loop reads CASSSRGLNTEAFF. CDR3 nucleotides: TGTGCCAGCAGTTCCAGGGGGTTGAACACTGAAGCTTTCTTT.

As concerns this clone: Different DNA sequences within this sample yield the same CDR3. The J gene is TRBJ2-3, the V gene TRBV6-5; perhaps TRBD1 as D (5 bases). This CDR3 is built from 14 residues. Germline loops: CDR1 MNHEY, CDR2 SVGAGI. The germline V and J ends were trimmed by 0 bases and 1 base, with 5 bases remaining between them. The DNA of the CDR3 is TGTGCCAGCAGTTACTCAGGGGGCACAGATACGCAGTATTTT. This sequence encodes CASSYSGGTDTQYF.

The genes are TRBV7-2 and TRBJ2-7, with D perhaps matching TRBD2 (5 bases). The CDR3 consists of 16 residues. Looked up from germline, CDR1 is SGHTA and CDR2 is FQGNSA. Deletions cut 5 bases from V and 3 bases from J, with 20 bases between. This CDR3 is CASSTQLVSPFYEQYF. CDR3 nucleotides: TGTGCCAGCAGCACACAACTAGTAAGCCCCTTCTACGAGCAGTACTTC.

The chain couples TRBV15 to TRBJ2-3; D not resolved. Germline assignment: CDR1 LNHNV and CDR2 YYDKDF (reference sequence). The germline V and J ends were trimmed by 11 bases and 9 bases, with 12 bases remaining between them. The CDR3 length is 10 residues. CDR3 protein: CAAEMATQYF. The DNA of the CDR3 is TGTGCCGCGGAGATGGCAACGCAGTATTTT.

A single count supports this clone. The V gene is TRBV4-2, the J gene TRBJ2-3, with D perhaps given as TRBD1 or TRBD2 (5 bases each). Germline lookup yields CDR1 LGHNA and CDR2 YNFKEQ. With 0 bases removed from V and 3 bases from J, the gap between germline ends came to 13 bases. The CDR3 totals 16 residues. In DNA, the CDR3 is TGTGCCAGCAGCCAAGATCAAGGGGACGGGACAGATACGCAGTATTTT. Its protein is CASSQDQGDGTDTQYF.

This clone showed up just a few times. This chain links TRBV6-5 with TRBJ1-4, with a tentative D call TRBD1 (5 bases). Germline V gene data show CDR1 as MNHEY and CDR2 as SVGAGI. Trimming pared 6 bases from V and 6 bases from J, leaving 14 bases between. The length of the CDR3 is 14 residues. This chain's CDR3 is CASSPQAPDEKLFF. The CDR3, as DNA: TGTGCCAGCAGCCCACAGGCTCCTGATGAAAAACTGTTTTTT.

The chain employs TRBV14 and TRBJ1-1, with D uncertain. From germline, CDR1 is SGHDN and CDR2 FVKESK. V was cut by 2 bases and J by 3 bases, with 4 bases left in between. The CDR3 is 12 residues long. CDR3 protein: CASSQLHTEAFF. Written as DNA, the CDR3 is TGTGCCAGCAGCCAACTTCACACTGAAGCTTTCTTT.

This rearrangement joins TRBV5-6 to TRBJ2-7; D not resolved. This CDR3 is 16 amino acids long. CDR1 and CDR2 from the germline V gene are SGHDT and YYEEEE. With 1 base removed from V and 0 bases from J, the gap between germline ends came to 14 bases. In nucleotides, the CDR3 is TGTGCCAGCAGCTTGACTGGAACAGTTTCCTCCTACGAGCAGTACTTC. Translation gives CASSLTGTVSSYEQYF.

The chain carries TRBV10-1 and TRBJ1-2; D uncertain. V was pared by 3 bases and J by 8 bases, with 10 bases between. From germline, CDR1 is WNHNN and CDR2 SYGVQD (reference sequence). The CDR3 runs 12 residues. The CDR3 is CASSDGVGGYTF. CDR3 coding DNA: TGCGCCAGCAGTGATGGGGTGGGAGGCTACACCTTC.